These 25 T cell receptor beta chains share one sample of origin, sequenced in a study of regulatory T cells in long-lasting Graves disease. Time point: newly diagnosed GD, antithyroid drugs for less than 3 months. Researchers made the TCR library from RNA that was extracted from PBMCs. Relying on iRepertoire HTBI primers and Arm-PCR of CDR3 regions, the team built TCR beta libraries. TCRdb re-called the multiplex PCR reads with MiXCR, one entry per CDR3 protein. The sample has approximately 540,000 distinct CDR3 sequences; around 12% are singletons. Separately, the same data were catalogued under a study of T cells in Graves' hyperthyroidism and ophthalmopathy.

The specimen comprised peripheral blood mononuclear cells (PBMCs), sampled at new diagnosis, from a patient treated with antithyroid drugs. The receptors originated from a young woman with Graves disease.

This clonotype was observed at least ten times. The chain recombines TRBV6-1 with TRBJ2-2, with D perhaps TRBD1 or TRBD2 (5 bases each). The CDR3 is 15 residues long. Per the germline V gene, CDR1 is MNHNS and CDR2 is SASEGT. V was shortened by 2 bases and J by 8 bases, with 15 bases between the two germline ends. The CDR3, as DNA: TGTGCCAGCAGTGAACGCCTTGAGGGACCGGGGGAGCTGTTTTTT. This encodes CASSERLEGPGELFF.

This clonotype was observed many times. The genes are TRBV7-6 and TRBJ2-2; D may be TRBD1 (5 bases). Trimming removed 5 bases from V and 7 bases from J, with 14 bases in between. Germline assignment: CDR1 SGHVS and CDR2 FNYEAQ. The CDR3 is 14 residues long. The CDR3 loop is CASSGTGLIGELFF. The CDR3 nucleotides are TGTGCCAGCAGCGGTACAGGTTTGATCGGGGAGCTGTTTTTT.

This clonotype was found a few times. V and J are TRBV18 and TRBJ2-1; perhaps TRBD2 as D (6 bases). Germline V gives CDR1 KGHSH, CDR2 LQKENI. CDR3 length equals 15 residues. V was trimmed by 2 bases and J by 12 bases, leaving 20 bases between them. For the CDR3, the DNA is TGTGCCAGCTCACCATCACAACCGAGGGGAGGTGGGCAGTTCTTC. Protein sequence: CASSPSQPRGGGQFF.

This clonotype was found many times. The chain is built from TRBV6-1 and TRBJ2-2; D is undetermined. Trimming cost V 6 bases and J 2 bases, with 10 bases left between them. Germline loops: CDR1 MNHNS, CDR2 SASEGT. The length of the CDR3 is 14 residues. The CDR3 spells CASRVDKNTGELFF. CDR3 bases: TGTGCCAGCAGGGTTGATAAAAACACCGGGGAGCTGTTTTTT.

This clonotype was detected ten times or more. The J gene is TRBJ2-3, the V gene TRBV28; TRBD1 agrees at 9 bases. From germline, CDR1 is MDHEN and CDR2 SYDVKM. This CDR3 has 14 amino acids. The trim removed 6 bases at V and 3 bases at J, leaving 4 bases unmatched. The CDR3 bases are TGTGCCAGCAGCCGGGGACAGGGAACAGATACGCAGTATTTT. Translation: CASSRGQGTDTQYF.

This clonotype was recorded at least ten times. The chain combines TRBV5-6 with TRBJ1-2; 8 nucleotides match TRBD1. Losses at the gene ends were 5 bases for V and 5 bases for J; bases not matched to a gene: 11. The germline gives CDR1 SGHDT, CDR2 YYEEEE. The CDR3 length is 15 residues. The CDR3 loop reads CASSPDRGQGYGYTF. CDR3 bases: TGTGCCAGCAGTCCAGACAGGGGTCAGGGATATGGCTACACCTTC.

This clonotype was observed many times. The chain uses TRBV27 and TRBJ2-7, with a tentative D call TRBD1 (6 bases). There are 14 residues in the CDR3. Germline loops: CDR1 MNHEY, CDR2 SMNVEV (reference sequence). Trimming left V 8 bases short and J 6 bases short, with 20 bases between. The CDR3 is CASAVGTGYAEQYF. CDR3 nucleotides: TGTGCCAGCGCCGTCGGAACAGGGTACGCCGAGCAGTACTTC.

On this clonotype itself: Given a much more abundant clone one base away, this may be a read error. CDR3 sequence: CSSSQDIGWVDEQFF. CDR3 bases: TGTTCCAGCAGCCAAGATATCGGTTGGGTGGATGAGCAGTTCTTC. The rearrangement links TRBV3-1 to TRBJ2-1; D is undetermined. The germline V gene has CDR1 LGHDT and CDR2 YNNKEL (reference sequence). The CDR3 has 15 residues.

This chain uses TRBV19 with TRBJ2-1; TRBD1 matches 8 bases. Germline CDR1 LNHDA, CDR2 SQIVND (reference sequence). The J segment lost 0 bases and the V segment lost 7 bases, leaving 5 bases of the junction unmatched. The CDR3 runs 15 residues. Here the CDR3 DNA reads TGTGCCAGTACCTTGGGACAGGACTCCTACAATGAGCAGTTCTTC. Its translation: CASTLGQDSYNEQFF.

This rearrangement joins TRBV30 to TRBJ2-6; tentative D call: TRBD1 (5 bases). V was trimmed by 8 bases and J by 1 base, leaving 12 bases between them. The CDR3 has 14 amino acids. Germline loops: CDR1 GTSNPN, CDR2 SVGIG (reference sequence). The CDR3 DNA follows: TGTGCCGCGACTCAGGGATCTGGGGCCAACGTCCTGACTTTC. It is translated as CAATQGSGANVLTF.

For this clonotype: A much more abundant neighbour one base away suggests this may be a read error. This sequence joins TRBV3-1 and TRBJ2-3; D remains ambiguous. The DNA matches TRBJ1-5 better at its end, which makes the J call doubtful. The germline V gene encodes CDR1 LGHDT and CDR2 YNNKEL (reference sequence). This CDR3 has 17 amino acids. The CDR3 protein is CASSLRRLAGAGDTQHF. Written as DNA, the CDR3 is TGTGCCAGCAGCCTCCGCCGACTAGCGGGAGCGGGAGATACGCAGCATTTT.

The gene calls are TRBV19 and TRBJ1-1; 7 positions agree with TRBD1. V lost 2 bases and J lost 3; bases outside the gene matches: 12. This CDR3 has 17 residues. Germline-derived CDR1 and CDR2 are LNHDA and SQIVND (reference sequence). The CDR3 region has the DNA TGTGCCAGTAGTATATCTGGGAGTTGGGACAGCTACACTGAAGCTTTCTTT. It yields the protein CASSISGSWDSYTEAFF.

This clonotype was seen many times. The V gene is TRBV7-8, the J gene TRBJ2-7; D uncertain. Germline V gene sequence: CDR1 SGHVS, CDR2 FQNEAQ. Trimming took 1 base from V and 3 from J, leaving 10 bases between them. The CDR3 loop spans 14 amino acids. The CDR3 loop is CASSLDAKIYEQYF. The CDR3, as DNA: TGTGCCAGCAGCTTAGATGCGAAAATCTACGAGCAGTACTTC.

This clonotype was seen ten or more times. The chain joins TRBV18 to TRBJ1-1; TRBD1 might be the D (6 bases). V was trimmed by 2 bases and J by 6 bases, leaving 22 bases between them. Germline CDR1 and CDR2: KGHSH and LQKENI. This CDR3 is 17 amino acids long. CDR3 sequence reads: CASSPSEAGWGLSEAFF. The CDR3 nucleotides read TGTGCCAGCTCACCAAGTGAGGCAGGGTGGGGGCTGTCTGAAGCTTTCTTT.

The chain joins TRBV4-1 to TRBJ2-2, with a tentative D call TRBD1 (6 bases). V lost 4 bases and J 0 bases, leaving 12 bases between the germline ends. The CDR3 is 16 amino acids. The germline V gene has CDR1 MGHRA and CDR2 YSYEKL. The CDR3 loop is CASSPSRGTNTGELFF. The CDR3 DNA follows: TGCGCCAGCAGCCCATCAAGGGGGACGAACACCGGGGAGCTGTTTTTT.

This clonotype appeared many times. V is TRBV2 and J is TRBJ1-6; maybe TRBD1 (6 bases). The germline V and J ends were trimmed by 8 bases and 17 bases, with 40 bases remaining between them. Germline V gene sequence: CDR1 SNHLY, CDR2 FYNNEI. The CDR3 is made up of 19 amino acids. CDR3 protein: CASLRRSGLPGGKGRHIHF. The DNA of the CDR3 is TGTGCCAGCCTAAGGAGGAGCGGACTGCCTGGGGGCAAGGGGCGGCACATCCACTTT.

This chain connects TRBV9 to TRBJ2-7; 10 bases are a match to TRBD1. This CDR3 is 15 amino acids long. Losses at the gene ends were 3 bases for V and 6 bases for J; bases not matched to a gene: 9. Germline V gene sequence: CDR1 SGDLS, CDR2 YYNGEE. This CDR3 reads CASSGGPGTGVEQYF. In nucleotides, the CDR3 is TGTGCCAGCAGCGGGGGTCCCGGGACAGGGGTCGAGCAGTACTTC.

CDR3 bases: TGCGCCAGCAGCCAATGGACAGGGGTGGGGACCGGGGAGCTGTTTTTT. Its protein product is CASSQWTGVGTGELFF. V is TRBV4-1 and J is TRBJ2-2; 9 nucleotides match TRBD1. J was trimmed by 5 bases and V by 2 bases; bases with no gene match: 6. Germline assignment: CDR1 MGHRA and CDR2 YSYEKL. The CDR3 has 16 amino acids.

A few counts support this clonotype. This chain joins TRBV20-1 and TRBJ1-5; 10 nucleotides agree with TRBD1. The germline V gene has CDR1 DFQATT and CDR2 SNEGSKA (reference sequence). With 2 bases clipped from V and 6 bases from J, the junction kept 7 bases outside the gene matches. The CDR3 covers 15 residues. The CDR3 spells CSARKTGGSGQPQHF. In DNA, the CDR3 is TGCAGTGCTAGAAAGACAGGGGGCTCGGGTCAGCCCCAGCATTTT.

V and J are TRBV6-1 and TRBJ2-5; TRBD2 aligns across 11 bases. With V trimmed by 8 bases and J by 3 bases, 8 bases remained unmatched. There are 15 residues in the CDR3. Germline assignment: CDR1 MNHNS and CDR2 SASEGT. The CDR3 nucleotides read TGTGCCAGCGGCCTGCGTAGCGGGAGGGAAGAGACCCAGTACTTC. This codes for CASGLRSGREETQYF.

This clonotype came up a few times. The rearrangement links TRBV20-1 to TRBJ1-6; 9 bases line up with TRBD1. This CDR3 is built from 14 residues. Trimming at V came to 6 bases and at J to 9 bases, leaving 9 bases not matched to a gene. Germline-derived CDR1 and CDR2 are DFQATT and SNEGSKA (reference sequence). The CDR3 coding sequence is TGCAGTGCCTTACAGACAGGGGGAATTTCACCCCTCCACTTT. This sequence encodes CSALQTGGISPLHF.

This clonotype was found a few times. This could be a read error, since a much larger clone is one nucleotide away. This CDR3 reads CASSFEVNTEAFF. In DNA, the CDR3 is TGTGCCAGCAGCTTTGAAGTGAACACTGAAGCTTTCTTT. The gene calls are TRBV7-9 and TRBJ1-1; D call uncertain. CDR1 is SEHNR, CDR2 FQNEAQ, per germline (reference sequence). V lost 3 bases and J 0 bases, leaving 5 bases between the germline ends. This CDR3 spans 13 amino acids.

This clonotype turned up a few times. The rearrangement uses TRBV5-1 and TRBJ2-7, with D uncertain. V dropped 6 bases and J dropped 3 bases, with 19 bases sitting between them. The germline V gene has CDR1 SGHRS and CDR2 YFSETQ. CDR3 size: 15 residues. Here the CDR3 DNA reads TGCGCCAGCACCACCGGCGGTACCAGCAACTACGAGCAGTACTTC. As protein: CASTTGGTSNYEQYF.

In its sample, this clonotype was seen many times. This CDR3 is CSARGRGETEAFF. The DNA for the CDR3 is TGCAGTGCTAGAGGACGTGGCGAAACTGAAGCTTTCTTT. V is TRBV20-1 and J is TRBJ1-1; D remains unclear. Germline assignment: CDR1 DFQATT and CDR2 SNEGSKA (reference sequence). This CDR3 has 13 residues. The ends were cut back, 1 base at V and 5 bases at J, with 11 bases in the middle.

This clonotype appeared many times. The chain has TRBV28 and TRBJ2-7; D not certain. Trimming cost V 7 bases and J 3 bases, with 16 bases left between them. Germline V gene sequence: CDR1 MDHEN, CDR2 SYDVKM. This CDR3 is 14 amino acids long. The DNA for the CDR3 is TGTGCCAGCACCCTGATTGGGCAGGACTACGAGCAGTACTTC. Encoded protein: CASTLIGQDYEQYF. Looking up the rest from reference TRBV28 and TRBJ2-7 gives the full variable domain: DVKVTQSSRYLVKRTGEKVFLECVQDMDHENMFWYRQDPGLGLRLIYFSYDVKMKEKGDIPEGYSVSREKKERFSLILESASTNQTSMYLCASTLIGQDYEQYFGPGTRLTVT.